This T cell receptor beta chain derives from a study of cytomegalovirus exposure and HLA in healthy donors. This clone has more than one count but fewer than ten. 60 Vbeta and 13 Jbeta primers were used in PCR. As handled by the study authors: In a later analysis, the count reached some 75 million unique TCR beta chains, with around 11 million shared. The assay was immunoSEQ multiplex PCR, and TCRdb's table has in-frame clones only and misses some. That table furnishes V, J and clone size, whereas the DNA furnished D and trimming. The data contain tens of thousands of clones, roughly 70% of them singletons. The ends lost 3 bases at V and 3 bases at J; junction bases unmatched: 8. The length of the CDR3 is 15 residues. CDR1 SGHRS and CDR2 YFSETQ come from the germline V gene.

The V gene is TRBV5-1, the J gene TRBJ2-7; 8 bases line up with TRBD1. The material sequenced was PBMCs. The sequence was collected from a man between 60 and 75 years old in good health and CMV-seropositive. CDR3 nucleotide sequence: TGCGCCAGCAGCTCCCAGGGGGCAACCTTCTACGAGCAGTACTTC. This sequence encodes CASSSQGATFYEQYF.